Listed below are T cell receptor beta chains from one sample, sequenced in a study of T cells in Graves' hyperthyroidism and ophthalmopathy. TCRdb used MiXCR to reprocess the multiplex PCR reads, holding one entry per CDR3 protein. The sample consists of about 380,000 distinct CDR3 sequences, around a sixth of them appearing once. Sequences were obtained from blood. The receptors come from a man aged 18 to 35 with Graves' ophthalmopathy. Both conserved end residues are part of each CDR3. D genes are given only for firm matches. Clone size, where shown, is once, few, many, or a class for clones that have expanded.

TRBV20-1,14,NA,many,TRBJ2-7,CSAPGSYLSYEQYF,TGCAGTGCCCCTGGGAGTTATCTCTCCTACGAGCAGTACTTC
TRBV6-5,15,TRBD1,NA,TRBJ1-5,CASSYSGDSLQPQHF,TGTGCCAGCAGTTACTCAGGGGACAGCTTACAGCCCCAGCATTTT
TRBV24-1,15,NA,many,TRBJ2-5,CATSDPRDIQETQYF,TGTGCCACCAGTGATCCTCGGGACATCCAAGAGACCCAGTACTTC
TRBV15,14,NA,many,TRBJ2-5,CATSIGGGLETQYF,TGTGCCACCAGCATTGGGGGGGGGCTGGAGACCCAGTACTTC
TRBV27,15,NA,few,TRBJ2-2,CASSLSRQNTGELFF,TGTGCCAGCAGTTTATCGCGTCAGAACACCGGGGAGCTGTTTTTT
TRBV5-1,15,NA,NA,TRBJ2-3,CASSPRVGTTDTQYF,TGCGCCAGCAGCCCCCGGGTAGGGACGACAGATACGCAGTATTTT
TRBV5-1,16,TRBD1,many,TRBJ2-7,CASSRGPDRAAYEQYF,TGCGCCAGCAGCCGGGGACCCGACAGGGCGGCCTACGAGCAGTACTTC
TRBV7-3,16,TRBD2,many,TRBJ2-1,CASSLMGGSQGDEQFF,TGTGCCAGCAGCTTAATGGGGGGGTCCCAGGGCGATGAGCAGTTCTTC
TRBV24-1,15,NA,many,TRBJ1-1,CATSDGSQGSPEAFF,TGTGCCACCAGTGACGGCTCTCAGGGGAGCCCTGAAGCTTTCTTT
TRBV7-8,13,NA,many,TRBJ1-1,CASSTTGPSEAFF,TGTGCCAGCAGCACCACAGGGCCGAGTGAAGCTTTCTTT
TRBV29-1,11,NA,few,TRBJ1-2,CSVQTYYGYTF,TGCAGCGTTCAGACTTACTATGGCTACACCTTC
TRBV7-6,15,NA,NA,TRBJ1-3,CASSPTVSSGNTIYF,TGTGCCAGCAGCCCGACGGTGAGCTCTGGAAACACCATATATTTT
TRBV3-1,14,NA,NA,TRBJ1-4,CASSPWTANEKLFF,TGTGCCAGCAGCCCGTGGACAGCCAATGAAAAACTGTTTTTT
TRBV20-1,13,NA,few,TRBJ1-2,CSAPQLTANGYTF,TGCAGTGCTCCCCAATTGACAGCCAATGGCTACACCTTC
TRBV12-3/TRBV12-4,13,NA,many,TRBJ1-1,CASRWGGPAEAFF,TGTGCCAGCAGGTGGGGAGGGCCGGCCGAAGCTTTCTTT
TRBV7-2,14,NA,many,TRBJ1-5,CASSLVEGQQPQHF,TGTGCCAGCAGCTTAGTGGAGGGGCAACAGCCCCAGCATTTT
TRBV12-3/TRBV12-4,18,TRBD2,many,TRBJ2-5,CASSLGSSGGKRRETQYF,TGTGCCAGCAGTTTAGGGTCTAGCGGGGGGAAAAGGCGAGAGACCCAGTACTTC
TRBV5-1,15,TRBD1,many,TRBJ2-3,CASGAGTGRTDTQYF,TGCGCCAGCGGGGCCGGGACAGGGAGAACAGATACGCAGTATTTT
TRBV5-8,12,NA,NA,TRBJ1-1,CASRPARYEAFF,TGTGCCAGCAGACCCGCCAGGTATGAAGCTTTCTTT
TRBV6-1,16,TRBD1,NA,TRBJ2-2,CASRPPGQGNTGELFF,TGTGCCAGCAGACCCCCGGGACAGGGGAACACCGGGGAGCTGTTTTTT
TRBV6-2/TRBV6-3,15,TRBD1,many,TRBJ2-7,CASSSGTGETYEQYF,TGTGCCAGCAGTTCCGGGACAGGGGAGACCTACGAGCAGTACTTC
TRBV20-1,13,TRBD1,few,TRBJ2-2,CSAGTANTGELFF,TGCAGTGCTGGGACAGCGAACACCGGGGAGCTGTTTTTT
TRBV3-1,14,TRBD2,many,TRBJ2-7,CASSQDAAGGEQYF,TGTGCCAGCAGCCAAGATGCCGCGGGGGGCGAGCAGTACTTC
TRBV9,16,TRBD2,many,TRBJ2-7,CASSAAGAGPSYEQYF,TGTGCCAGCAGTGCCGCGGGAGCGGGGCCCTCCTACGAGCAGTACTTC
TRBV6-1,16,NA,many,TRBJ2-7,CASSEAGQGGPYEQYF,TGTGCCAGCAGTGAAGCTGGGCAGGGAGGCCCCTACGAGCAGTACTTC
TRBV24-1,14,NA,few,TRBJ2-5,CATSDFHRDETQYF,TGTGCCACCAGTGATTTCCACAGGGACGAGACCCAGTACTTC
TRBV11-1,17,NA,many,TRBJ1-2,CASSQTKTPDRIYGYTF,TGTGCCAGCAGCCAGACAAAAACCCCCGACAGGATCTATGGCTACACCTTC
TRBV2,14,TRBD2,many,TRBJ2-5,CASTTEGGQETQYF,TGTGCCAGCACCACCGAGGGAGGGCAAGAGACCCAGTACTTC
TRBV27,16,TRBD1,NA,TRBJ1-5,CASSYLYRGLDQPQHF,TGTGCCAGCAGTTATCTATACAGGGGCCTCGATCAGCCCCAGCATTTT
TRBV5-6,15,NA,few,TRBJ2-6,CASSDGQLGANVLTF,TGTGCCAGCAGCGACGGACAGCTGGGGGCCAACGTCCTGACTTTC
TRBV19,13,NA,few,TRBJ1-5,CASQSYSNQPQHF,TGTGCCAGTCAGAGTTATAGCAATCAGCCCCAGCATTTT
TRBV6-1,15,TRBD1,NA,TRBJ1-6,CASRDQGQKNSPLHF,TGTGCCAGCAGGGACCAGGGACAGAAGAATTCACCCCTCCACTTT
TRBV6-1,14,NA,NA,TRBJ1-2,CASSDLGQDYGYTF,TGTGCCAGCAGTGACCTTGGGCAGGACTATGGCTACACCTTC
TRBV7-9,13,TRBD2,few,TRBJ2-3,CASSFPGLAGLYF,TGTGCCAGCAGCTTCCCGGGACTAGCGGGGTTGTATTTT
TRBV15,15,NA,few,TRBJ1-2,CATSRDYDPRYGYTF,TGTGCCACCAGCAGAGACTACGACCCTCGATATGGCTACACCTTC
TRBV11-3,13,NA,many,TRBJ2-1,CASSRSPYNEQFF,TGTGCCAGCAGCCGGTCCCCCTACAATGAGCAGTTCTTC
TRBV7-9,15,NA,NA,TRBJ1-4,CASSNSDRFNEKLFF,TGTGCCAGCAGCAACTCCGACAGGTTTAATGAAAAACTGTTTTTT
TRBV27,16,NA,few,TRBJ2-4,CASRNRNGQAKNIQYF,TGTGCCAGCCGCAACAGGAACGGGCAAGCCAAAAACATTCAGTACTTC
TRBV5-6,14,TRBD1,many,TRBJ1-1,CASSLGQGATEAFF,TGTGCCAGCAGCTTGGGACAGGGGGCGACTGAAGCTTTCTTT
TRBV9,14,TRBD1,few,TRBJ2-3,CASSVTGKTDTQYF,TGTGCCAGCAGCGTGACAGGGAAAACAGATACGCAGTATTTT
TRBV6-4,15,TRBD2,few,TRBJ2-1,CASSAGTSGGHEQFF,TGTGCCAGCAGTGCCGGGACTAGCGGGGGCCATGAGCAGTTCTTC
TRBV9,15,NA,few,TRBJ2-5,CASSTQWGFGETQYF,TGTGCCAGCAGCACCCAGTGGGGATTCGGGGAGACCCAGTACTTC
TRBV3-1,18,NA,many,TRBJ2-1,CASSRGRGALTPNNEQFF,TGTGCCAGCAGCCGTGGTCGTGGCGCCCTGACCCCTAACAATGAGCAGTTCTTC
TRBV20-1,17,TRBD1,NA,TRBJ2-2,CSAGDRAGTVNTGELFF,TGCAGTGCTGGAGATCGTGCCGGGACAGTAAACACCGGGGAGCTGTTTTTT
TRBV24-1,17,TRBD2,NA,TRBJ2-3,CATSEKRLATSTDTQYF,TGTGCCACCAGTGAAAAACGACTAGCCACTAGCACAGATACGCAGTATTTT
TRBV6-1,14,TRBD1,many,TRBJ1-1,CASSRDSPITEAFF,TGTGCCAGCAGTCGGGACAGCCCGATCACTGAAGCTTTCTTT
TRBV11-2,15,NA,NA,TRBJ1-5,CASSLSGEVVKPQHF,TGTGCCAGCAGCTTATCAGGGGAGGTAGTAAAGCCCCAGCATTTT
TRBV6-1,15,NA,many,TRBJ2-7,CASSFGTPSSYEQYF,TGTGCCAGCAGTTTTGGGACACCGAGCTCCTACGAGCAGTACTTC
TRBV19,13,NA,NA,TRBJ2-5,CASSIWDEETQYF,TGTGCCAGTAGTATATGGGACGAAGAGACCCAGTACTTC
TRBV29-1,13,NA,many,TRBJ1-1,CSVEGQVNTEAFF,TGCAGCGTTGAAGGACAGGTCAACACTGAAGCTTTCTTT
TRBV29-1,14,NA,few,TRBJ2-3,CSVGPSGGTDTQYF,TGCAGCGTTGGCCCTTCTGGGGGGACAGATACGCAGTATTTT
TRBV19,14,NA,NA,TRBJ1-4,CASSGLATNEKLFF,TGTGCCAGTAGTGGGCTGGCCACTAATGAAAAACTGTTTTTT
TRBV27,18,TRBD2,few,TRBJ2-3,CASSYLAGFSMDPDTQYF,TGTGCCAGCAGTTATCTAGCGGGGTTCTCTATGGACCCAGATACGCAGTATTTT
TRBV15,13,TRBD2,NA,TRBJ2-1,CASSGGAENEQFF,TGTGCCTCCAGCGGGGGGGCGGAGAATGAGCAGTTCTTC
TRBV12-3/TRBV12-4,14,NA,many,TRBJ2-1,CASTPGLQYNEQFF,TGTGCCAGCACCCCGGGACTCCAGTACAATGAGCAGTTCTTC
TRBV5-5,13,NA,many,TRBJ2-7,CASSLPGNYEQYF,TGTGCCAGCAGCCTGCCGGGGAACTACGAGCAGTACTTC
TRBV27,15,TRBD1,many,TRBJ2-7,CASSFQGAFNYEQYF,TGTGCCAGCAGTTTTCAGGGGGCGTTCAACTACGAGCAGTACTTC
TRBV25-1,15,NA,NA,TRBJ2-1,CASSSERELRDEQFF,TGTGCCAGCAGCTCAGAAAGGGAGTTGAGGGATGAGCAGTTCTTC
TRBV7-9,16,NA,NA,TRBJ1-1,CASSLGVTDMNTEAFF,TGTGCCAGCAGCTTAGGGGTGACAGATATGAACACTGAAGCTTTCTTT